Below, 18 T cell receptor beta chains from the same sample are listed, as sequenced in a study of shared clonotypes between healthy human individuals. Naive CD8 cells were CD45RO-negative, positively selected for CCR7, excluding terminally differentiated effector memory CD45RA+ cells. The method was immunoSEQ multiplex PCR; TCRdb's version includes in-frame clones alone and lacks a portion of them. The sample lists 1.5 million to 2.5 million clones, around 96% seen once, with under 1.5% in the top ten. The material sequenced was naive CD8+ T cells sorted from blood. These receptors originate from a man younger than 35 in good health.

V and J are TRBV21-1 and TRBJ1-3. TRBV21-1 is a pseudogene segment. This CDR3 spans 17 amino acids. The CDR3 loop reads CASSPAVLDSVGNTIYF. CDR3 DNA: TGTGCCAGCAGCCCCGCAGTACTGGATTCAGTTGGAAACACCATATATTTT.

V is TRBV9 and J is TRBJ2-7, with D perhaps given as TRBD1 or TRBD2 (6 bases each). The CDR3 is 13 amino acids. Trimming removed 5 bases from V and 2 bases from J, with 11 bases in between. CDR1 SGDLS and CDR2 YYNGEE come from the germline V gene. Here the CDR3 reads CASSRGVTYEQYF. Written as DNA, the CDR3 is TGTGCCAGCAGTAGGGGGGTAACCTACGAGCAGTACTTC.

As to this clone: The identical CDR3 is also encoded by other nucleotide sequences in the sample. The rearrangement joins TRBV7-9 to TRBJ1-3, with D hard to call. With 1 base removed from V and 5 bases from J, the gap between germline ends came to 3 bases. Germline V CDR1 and CDR2: SEHNR, FQNEAQ (reference sequence). CDR3 length: 12 residues. CDR3 bases: TGTGCCAGCAGCTTAGGCCGAAACACCATATATTTT. This gives the protein CASSLGRNTIYF.

V is TRBV15 and J is TRBJ1-1; D call uncertain. The CDR3 totals 13 residues. V lost 5 bases, J lost 4 bases, and 11 bases lay in between. Per germline, CDR1 LNHNV and CDR2 YYDKDF (reference sequence). The CDR3: CATSGRVSTEAFF. The CDR3 DNA sequence: TGTGCCACCAGCGGACGGGTAAGCACTGAAGCTTTCTTT.

For this clone: The identical CDR3 is also encoded by other nucleotide sequences in the sample. The chain employs TRBV7-9 and TRBJ2-7; no clear D. CDR1 and CDR2 (germline): SEHNR, FQNEAQ (reference sequence). This CDR3 is 13 amino acids long. V was clipped by 5 bases and J by 0 bases, with 8 bases between them. The CDR3, as DNA: TGTGCCAGCAGCCCCCCTAGCTCCTACGAGCAGTACTTC. It is translated as CASSPPSSYEQYF.

The chain carries TRBV30 and TRBJ2-6, with D unclear. CDR3 size: 15 residues. Germline loops: CDR1 GTSNPN, CDR2 SVGIG (reference sequence). Trimming removed 1 base from V and 1 base from J, with 8 bases in between. The CDR3 here is CAWSERWSGANVLTF. The CDR3 region has the DNA TGTGCCTGGAGTGAGAGGTGGTCTGGGGCCAACGTCCTGACTTTC. The full variable domain, completed using reference TRBV30 and TRBJ2-6, is SQTIHQWPATLVQPVGSPLSLECTVEGTSNPNLYWYRQAAGRGLQLLFYSVGIGQISSEVPQNLSASRPQDRQFILSSKKLLLSDSGFYLCAWSERWSGANVLTFGAGSRLTVL.

This clone was recorded only once. V and J are TRBV19 and TRBJ2-7; 7 bases are shared with TRBD1. The V segment lost 3 bases and the J segment 1 base; nucleotides outside the gene matches: 15. Germline loops: CDR1 LNHDA, CDR2 SQIVND (reference sequence). CDR3 length equals 18 residues. The CDR3 spells CASSIQMNRGPPSYEQYF. CDR3 in DNA: TGTGCCAGTAGTATCCAAATGAACAGGGGACCCCCTTCCTACGAGCAGTACTTC. Using reference TRBV19 and TRBJ2-7 for the parts outside the CDR3, the full variable domain is DGGITQSPKYLFRKEGQNVTLSCEQNLNHDAMYWYRQDPGQGLRLIYYSQIVNDFQKGDIAEGYSVSREKKESFPLTVTSAQKNPTAFYLCASSIQMNRGPPSYEQYFGPGTRLTVT.

The V call is TRBV10-2, the J call TRBJ2-7; no clear D gene. This CDR3 has 12 residues. Germline V gives CDR1 WSHSY, CDR2 SAAADI. V was trimmed by 7 bases and J by 5 bases, leaving 12 bases between them. The CDR3 DNA reads TGCGCCAGCATAGGCCCGAACCACGAGCAGTACTTC. Its translation: CASIGPNHEQYF.

This chain joins TRBV5-6 and TRBJ1-4; a possible D gene is TRBD1 (5 bases). V was clipped by 4 bases and J by 0 bases, with 13 bases between them. The germline V gene has CDR1 SGHDT and CDR2 YYEEEE. This CDR3 comprises 16 residues. Written as DNA, the CDR3 is TGTGCCAGCAGCGGGGGGGACGGCGCAACTAATGAAAAACTGTTTTTT. Its protein product is CASSGGDGATNEKLFF.

The CDR3 loop reads CASSQVILDRKRAEAFF. The CDR3 region has the DNA TGCGCCAGCAGCCAAGTCATTTTGGACCGTAAACGCGCTGAAGCTTTCTTT. The chain combines TRBV4-1 with TRBJ1-1; D gene uncertain. The CDR3 extends over 17 amino acids. Germline lookup yields CDR1 MGHRA and CDR2 YSYEKL. V lost 1 base to trimming and J lost 6 bases, with 21 bases between them.

The chain couples TRBV30 to TRBJ1-1; 7 nucleotides agree with TRBD1. Trimming removed 0 bases from V and 2 bases from J; junction bases left unmatched: 15. Germline V gene sequence: CDR1 GTSNPN, CDR2 SVGIG (reference sequence). The CDR3 has 18 residues. CDR3 in amino acids: CAWSVPLFRDRDNTEAFF. The CDR3 nucleotides read TGTGCCTGGAGTGTCCCCCTCTTTAGAGACAGGGATAACACTGAAGCTTTCTTT.

The chain employs TRBV27 and TRBJ2-7; D is perhaps TRBD1 or TRBD2 (5 bases each). This CDR3 comprises 13 residues. Germline V gene data show CDR1 as MNHEY and CDR2 as SMNVEV (reference sequence). Trimming left V 8 bases short and J 2 bases short, with 13 bases between. The CDR3 spells CASEGRAPYEQYF. In DNA, the CDR3 is TGTGCCAGCGAGGGCAGGGCCCCCTACGAGCAGTACTTC.

A word on this clone: Additional DNA sequences in this sample encode the identical CDR3. V is TRBV7-3 and J is TRBJ2-7, with 7 positions matching TRBD2. This CDR3 is built from 13 residues. The ends lost 1 base at V and 4 bases at J; junction bases unmatched: 1. Germline values: CDR1 SGHTA, CDR2 FQGTGA. The chain's CDR3 is CASSLSGGYEQYF. In DNA form, the CDR3 reads TGTGCCAGCAGCTTAAGCGGGGGTTACGAGCAGTACTTC.

With respect to this clone: The germline gene is not matched at one end of the junction; a read error may be the cause. This chain links TRBV7-7 with TRBJ2-7, with D perhaps matching TRBD1 (5 bases). This CDR3 has 16 residues. Per germline, CDR1 SSHAT and CDR2 FNYEAQ (reference sequence). The CDR3, as DNA: TGTGCTAGCAGCTTATCCCTCAGGGTCGGTCCCTACGAGCAGTACTTC. Residues: CASSLSLRVGPYEQYF.

To note about this clone: At the DNA level, this CDR3 is encoded by other sequences in the same sample as well. The chain joins TRBV7-9 to TRBJ1-1; D unclear. The CDR3 has 12 amino acids. Germline V gene lookup returns CDR1 SEHNR and CDR2 FQNEAQ (reference sequence). The V end lost 5 bases, the J end lost 2 bases, and 6 bases lay between the germline ends. CDR3 sequence: CASSPTNTEAFF. The CDR3 DNA follows: TGTGCCAGCAGCCCAACAAACACTGAAGCTTTCTTT.

The chain combines TRBV6-1 with TRBJ1-5; D call uncertain. CDR3 length: 17 amino acids. Between the trimmed V and J ends, which lost 3 bases and 0 bases, there was a span of 15 bases. CDR1 and CDR2 (germline): MNHNS, SASEGT. CDR3 protein: CASSERPQVYSNQPQHF. CDR3 DNA sequence: TGTGCCAGCAGTGAGAGGCCGCAGGTCTATAGCAATCAGCCCCAGCATTTT.

This clone showed up just once. This chain connects TRBV27 to TRBJ2-2, with 7 bases aligning to TRBD2. CDR3 length: 20 residues. The V and J ends lost 5 bases and 1 base, in that order; junction bases with no gene match: 19. The germline V gene encodes CDR1 MNHEY and CDR2 SMNVEV (reference sequence). CDR3 bases: TGTGCCAGCAGTCCACCGGGGGTGACGGGGGGATCGATGAACACCGGGGAGCTGTTTTTT. This encodes CASSPPGVTGGSMNTGELFF.

V usage is TRBV2 and J usage is TRBJ2-2; TRBD2 might be the D (6 bases). Germline loops: CDR1 SNHLY, CDR2 FYNNEI. V gave up 6 bases and J gave up 4 bases, with 12 bases separating them. There are 14 residues in the CDR3. The CDR3 region is CASRWGVSTGELFF. CDR3 coding DNA: TGTGCCAGCAGATGGGGGGTTAGCACCGGGGAGCTGTTTTTT.